This T cell receptor (beta chain) was captured by sequencing in a study of OX40 agonist ivuxolimab in advanced cancers. The CDR3 is 14 residues long. V was clipped by 1 base and J by 8 bases, with 11 bases between them. Per the germline V gene, CDR1 is SEHNR and CDR2 is FQNEAQ (reference sequence). TCRdb keeps only in-frame clones here, not all; method: immunoSEQ multiplex PCR. The sample has approximately 82,000 clones, 80% to 90% seen once. A single count supports this clone. Material: CD4+ or CD8+ T cells sorted from blood, obtained in a trial of the OX40 agonist ivuxolimab. The TCR sequence derives from an adult with an advanced solid tumor such as melanoma, head and neck, liver or kidney cancer. The chain couples TRBV7-9 to TRBJ2-2; possibly TRBD2 for D (6 bases). CDR3 amino acids: CASSLGTNIGELFF. The CDR3 DNA reads as TGTGCCAGCAGCTTAGGGACTAATATAGGGGAGCTGTTTTTT.